Listed below are T cell receptor beta chains from one sample, sequenced in a study of beta chain features in type 1 diabetes. Data came from immunoSEQ multiplex PCR; TCRdb stores just in-frame clones and leaves some out. The sample has more than 250,000 clones; about 20% are singletons. Sequencing was performed on naive CD4+ T cells from blood. All receptors come from a woman aged 40-49 years with type 1 diabetes. CDR3s include the opening cysteine and the closing phenylalanine or tryptophan. Fields, in order: D gene, V gene, J gene, CDR3 protein. The D gene is left open where the match is weak.

.	TRBV30	TRBJ1-1	CAYGQANTEAFF
.	TRBV4-1	TRBJ2-2	CASSREGGTGELFF
.	TRBV27	TRBJ1-6	CASSLEPSSRGSPLHF
.	TRBV9	TRBJ2-1	CASSVETGRYNEQFF
.	TRBV7-2	TRBJ1-1	CASSLQGSNTEAFF
TRBD2	TRBV29-1	.	CSVGGLAGTYEQYF
.	TRBV30	TRBJ2-7	CAWSARDYEQYF
TRBD1	TRBV10-3	TRBJ1-1	CATRTGGEAEAFF
.	TRBV7-9	TRBJ1-4	CASSLGQPKGEKLFF
.	TRBV14	TRBJ1-6	CASSSRSAGSPLHF
.	TRBV18	TRBJ2-7	CASSPSLVDSHEQYF
.	TRBV5-1	TRBJ2-1	CASSLGTEPTYNEQFF
TRBD1	TRBV9	TRBJ1-2	CASSGTGDSYGYTF
TRBD1	TRBV7-2	TRBJ1-1	CASSILRTGDQAFF
TRBD1	TRBV27	TRBJ1-2	CASSSPDRVGGYTF
.	TRBV7-2	TRBJ2-7	CASSLGSYEQYF
TRBD1	TRBV10-3	TRBJ2-2	CAIRETGADTGELFF
.	TRBV30	TRBJ2-3	CAWSVDSWAADTQYF
.	TRBV29-1	TRBJ1-1	CSVVLRVDTEAFF
TRBD1	TRBV7-2	TRBJ2-6	CASSNTGAGANVLTF
.	TRBV29-1	TRBJ2-7	CSVAGQGLNDEQYF
TRBD1	TRBV6-6	TRBJ1-2	CASSAGQNYGYTF
.	TRBV4-3	TRBJ2-6	CASSQVGPSIVVSGANVLTF
.	TRBV29-1	TRBJ2-7	CSVEGPAEGEQYF
TRBD1	TRBV9	TRBJ2-7	CASSGTGQNYEQYF
TRBD2	TRBV5-4	TRBJ2-1	CASSLDWGGEQFF
TRBD2	TRBV7-9	TRBJ2-5	CASSFAGTSGGHQYF
TRBD2	TRBV12-5	TRBJ2-1	CASAWTSGSNEQFF
.	TRBV2	TRBJ2-1	CATSLLNEQFF